The 10 T cell receptor beta chains given below trace back to one sample, sequenced in a study of molecular identifiers for immune sequencing clone quantification. TCRdb processed the PCR reads anew with MiXCR; each CDR3 protein has one entry. The sample shows over 85,000 distinct CDR3 sequences, 21% of them seen only once. Material: naive CD8+ T cells from blood, with Jurkat cell RNA spiked in. Subset indicated: FACS-sorted CD8+CD4-CCR7+CD45RA+ naive T cells. These receptor sequences come from a human donor in good health. Some libraries in this study had Jurkat cell RNA spiked in.

This clonotype was found many times. The chain uses TRBV3-2 and TRBJ2-3; the D call TRBD1 from the table was never checked on the DNA. TRBV3-2 is recorded as a pseudogene. The CDR3 has 14 amino acids. CDR3 nucleotides: TGTGCCAGCAGCCAAGAACCCGGGGCAGATACGCAGTATTTT. This codes for CASSQEPGADTQYF.

This clonotype showed up many times. The chain is built from TRBV7-2 and TRBJ1-2; D uncertain. Germline CDR1 and CDR2: SGHTA and FQGNSA. The CDR3 is 14 amino acids. The V and J ends lost 3 bases and 2 bases respectively, with 10 bases between them. The CDR3 loop reads CASSFALGNYGYTF. The CDR3 DNA reads as TGTGCCAGCAGCTTTGCTCTAGGAAACTATGGCTACACCTTC.

As for this clonotype: This may arise from a read error, as a much more abundant clone is one base away. This sequence joins TRBV6-8 and TRBJ2-7; a weak D match, TRBD2 (5 bases). Trimming took 0 bases from V and 3 from J, leaving 9 bases between them. CDR1 MNHGY and CDR2 SAAAGT come from the germline V gene. The CDR3 spans 14 residues. The CDR3 loop reads CASSYSRAVYEQYF. The CDR3 region has the DNA TGTGCCAGCAGTTACTCGAGGGCAGTCTACGAGCAGTACTTC.

In this sample, this clonotype turned up once. This chain links TRBV20-1 with TRBJ2-7; 10 bases align to TRBD2. Germline V gene data show CDR1 as DFQATT and CDR2 as SNEGSKA (reference sequence). Germline trimming cut 1 base from V and 5 bases from J; bases unmatched to any gene: 8. This CDR3 is built from 15 residues. The CDR3 reads CSARGHLAGVNEQYF. The DNA of the CDR3 is TGCAGTGCTAGAGGTCATCTAGCGGGGGTCAACGAGCAGTACTTC.

On this clonotype: A much larger clone differs by one base, so this may be a read error. This chain uses TRBV9 with TRBJ2-3, with 10 bases identical to TRBD2. In germline, CDR1 is SGDLS, CDR2 YYNGEE. The CDR3 is 17 amino acids. The CDR3 DNA reads TGTGCCAGCAGCGTAGGTTTACTAGCGGGACCCACAGATATGCAGTATTTT. Protein product: CASSVGLLAGPTDMQYF.

This clonotype has at least ten counts. The rearrangement joins TRBV19 to TRBJ2-3, with 9 bases aligning to TRBD1. Trimming at V came to 5 bases and at J to 3 bases, leaving 6 bases not matched to a gene. The CDR3 covers 15 residues. Germline V CDR1 and CDR2: LNHDA, SQIVND (reference sequence). Here the CDR3 reads CASSVTGGKTDTQYF. Here the CDR3 DNA reads TGTGCCAGTAGTGTCACAGGGGGCAAGACAGATACGCAGTATTTT.

This clonotype was counted only a few times. This may come from a read error, since a much larger clone is one base off. The conserved final phenylalanine or tryptophan is absent from the CDR3, which likely points to a read error. The CDR3, as DNA: TGCGCCAGCAGCCAAGATAGATACGGGGAGGCTTTCTTA. Translation gives CASSQDRYGEAFL. The chain is built from TRBV4-1 and TRBJ1-1; D is uncertain. Trimming removed 0 bases at V and 11 bases at J, with 13 bases between. CDR3 size: 13 residues. Germline CDR1 and CDR2: MGHRA and YSYEKL.

Ten or more counts support this clonotype. The CDR3 DNA is TGTGCCAGCAGTTCAACAGGGCTTAGCTATGGCTACACCTTC. This codes for CASSSTGLSYGYTF. The chain combines TRBV27 with TRBJ1-2, with D maybe TRBD1 (6 bases). The CDR3 spans 14 residues. V lost 4 bases and J 4 bases, leaving 13 bases between the germline ends. Germline V lookup: CDR1 MNHEY, CDR2 SMNVEV (reference sequence).

Comments on this clonotype: A much larger clone is a single base away; this may be a read error. This rearrangement joins TRBV12-5 to TRBJ1-5; D is undetermined. The V gene's germline CDR1 is LGHNT and CDR2 FRNRAP. Trimming took off 2 bases at V and 4 bases at J, with 12 bases between the two ends. The CDR3 runs to 15 residues. The chain's CDR3 is CASGLFVAGNQPQHF. Written as DNA, the CDR3 is TGTGCTAGTGGTTTGTTTGTGGCAGGTAATCAGCCCCAGCATTTT.

This clonotype was seen at least ten times. The chain joins TRBV7-6 to TRBJ1-1; perhaps TRBD1 as D (5 bases). Trimming took off 4 bases at V and 2 bases at J, with 14 bases between the two ends. CDR3 length: 15 amino acids. Looked up from germline, CDR1 is SGHVS and CDR2 is FNYEAQ. The chain's CDR3 is CASSSEDGGNTEAFF. As DNA, the CDR3 is TGTGCCAGCAGCTCCGAGGACGGGGGAAACACTGAAGCTTTCTTT.